Listed here are 29 T cell receptor beta chains from one sample, sequenced in a study of blood T cells in healthy people across ages. Through a sample-barcoded 5' primer and a J-beta primer mix, a second PCR was run for roughly 6 to 11 cycles. One entry per CDR3 protein, called by TCRdb with MiXCR from the 5' RACE reads. The sample contains approximately 690,000 distinct CDR3 sequences, 40% to 50% of which appear only once. The sequenced sample was blood. All receptors derive from a man aged 80 or over in good health.

This sequence joins TRBV20-1 and TRBJ2-1, with a tentative D call TRBD1 (6 bases). The CDR3 loop spans 13 amino acids. V lost 6 bases and J lost 6, with 15 bases in between. The germline V gene has CDR1 DFQATT and CDR2 SNEGSKA (reference sequence). CDR3 coding DNA: TGCAGTGCCGCCGTCGACAGGCCCAATGAGCAGTTCTTC. The encoded protein is CSAAVDRPNEQFF.

This clonotype was recorded a few times. The gene calls are TRBV7-2 and TRBJ2-5; TRBD2 matches 8 bases. Germline CDR1 SGHTA, CDR2 FQGNSA. V trimming: 1 base; J trimming: 4 bases; junction bases outside the gene matches: 8. The CDR3 contains 16 residues. The chain's CDR3 is CASSLGAGLGTETQYF. DNA for the CDR3: TGTGCCAGCAGCTTAGGAGCGGGACTAGGGACAGAGACCCAGTACTTC.

This clonotype was detected a few times. The rearrangement links TRBV5-6 to TRBJ1-2; possibly TRBD1 for D (6 bases). Germline lookup yields CDR1 SGHDT and CDR2 YYEEEE. V lost 4 bases, J lost 8 bases, and 15 bases lay in between. The CDR3 has 13 residues. The CDR3 region has the DNA TGTGCCAGCAGCCCCACAGGGACACGAGGCTACACCTTC. Translated, it gives CASSPTGTRGYTF. Supplemented by reference TRBV5-6 and TRBJ1-2, the full variable domain reads DAGVTQSPTHLIKTRGQQVTLRCSPKSGHDTVSWYQQALGQGPQFIFQYYEEEERQRGNFPDRFSGHQFPNYSSELNVNALLLGDSALYLCASSPTGTRGYTFGSGTRLTVV.

This clonotype showed up just a few times. The chain links TRBV28 to TRBJ1-2; 8 bases are a match to TRBD1. J gave up 3 bases and V 3 bases, and 6 bases lay outside the gene matches. This CDR3 has 15 amino acids. Germline CDR1 and CDR2: MDHEN and SYDVKM. This CDR3 reads CASSFVQGVDYGYTF. The CDR3 coding sequence is TGTGCCAGCAGTTTTGTACAGGGGGTTGACTATGGCTACACCTTC.

This clonotype came up once. The chain combines TRBV27 with TRBJ2-3, with D perhaps TRBD2 (5 bases). Germline lookup yields CDR1 MNHEY and CDR2 SMNVEV (reference sequence). The V gene lost 6 bases and the J gene lost 0 bases, with 16 bases spanning the gap. The CDR3 length is 16 residues. As DNA, the CDR3 is TGTGCCAGCAGCGTACGCCGGGATCCAAGCACAGATACGCAGTATTTT. This sequence encodes CASSVRRDPSTDTQYF.

The V gene is TRBV20-1, the J gene TRBJ2-1; TRBD2 matches 7 bases. Trimming removed 5 bases from V and 3 bases from J; junction bases left unmatched: 10. Germline-derived CDR1 and CDR2 are DFQATT and SNEGSKA (reference sequence). The CDR3 runs 15 residues. CDR3 in amino acids: CSAGRLAGFYNEQFF. CDR3 bases: TGCAGTGCTGGCCGACTAGCTGGATTCTACAATGAGCAGTTCTTC.

The sample holds a few counts of this clonotype. This chain joins TRBV5-1 and TRBJ2-3; the D is unclear. From germline, CDR1 is SGHRS and CDR2 YFSETQ. V was cut by 0 bases and J by 4 bases, with 15 bases left in between. The CDR3 length is 16 residues. The CDR3 nucleotides are TGCGCCAGCAGCTTGGTATTCGGGCCCGCATCAGATACGCAGTATTTT. As protein: CASSLVFGPASDTQYF.

This chain joins TRBV2 and TRBJ2-7; 14 bases line up with TRBD2. J was trimmed by 5 bases and V by 5 bases; bases with no gene match: 11. Looked up from germline, CDR1 is SNHLY and CDR2 is FYNNEI. This CDR3 is 17 amino acids long. CDR3 bases: TGTGCCAGCAGTCCCCGGAGACTAGCGGGAGGGGGGGACGAGCAGTACTTC. The encoded protein is CASSPRRLAGGGDEQYF. The variable domain in full, with the rest retrieved from reference TRBV2 and TRBJ2-7, is EPEVTQTPSHQVTQMGQEVILRCVPISNHLYFYWYRQILGQKVEFLVSFYNNEISEKSEIFDDQFSVERPDGSNFTLKIRSTKLEDSAMYFCASSPRRLAGGGDEQYFGPGTRLTVT.

This clonotype was detected only a few times. The chain carries TRBV6-5 and TRBJ2-3; possibly TRBD2 for D (5 bases). The CDR3 runs to 16 residues. Germline CDR1 reads MNHEY; CDR2 reads SVGAGI. Trimming left V 5 bases short and J 4 bases short, with 19 bases between. CDR3 bases: TGTGCCAGCAGTAGAGATGGAAGAGGGTTCTCAGATACGCAGTATTTT. This gives the protein CASSRDGRGFSDTQYF.

This clonotype was seen more than once but under ten times. The chain joins TRBV6-5 to TRBJ1-6, with 8 bases identical to TRBD1. Per germline, CDR1 MNHEY and CDR2 SVGAGI. There are 12 residues in the CDR3. V lost 5 bases, J lost 14 bases, and 5 bases stayed unmatched. In DNA, the CDR3 is TGTGCCAGCAGTAACAGGGGGGGGTCCCTCCACTTT. It codes for CASSNRGGSLHF.

Details on this clonotype: Germline and junction disagree at one end, which may indicate a read error. The V gene is TRBV4-3, the J gene TRBJ2-1, with D possibly TRBD1 on 6 matching bases. CDR1 is LGHNA, CDR2 YSLEER, per germline. The CDR3 extends over 16 amino acids. The CDR3 DNA reads TGCGCCAACAGCCGACGAGGACAGAATAAATACAATGAGCAGTTCTTC. This encodes CANSRRGQNKYNEQFF.

The chain links TRBV3-1 to TRBJ2-3; 7 positions agree with TRBD2. CDR1 LGHDT and CDR2 YNNKEL come from the germline V gene (reference sequence). Trimming took 3 bases from V and 5 from J; bases not matched to a gene: 8. This CDR3 region has 15 residues. CDR3 bases: TGTGCCAGCAGCCAGCTAGCGGCCCGGGGAGATACGCAGTATTTT. Protein product: CASSQLAARGDTQYF.

The chain uses TRBV9 and TRBJ2-1, with 9 nucleotides matching TRBD1. The V segment lost 3 bases and the J segment 5 bases; nucleotides outside the gene matches: 21. Germline CDR1 and CDR2: SGDLS and YYNGEE. This CDR3 has 20 amino acids. The CDR3 DNA reads as TGTGCCAGCAGCGCGGACAGGGGACGAGTCGGGAGGTCCCCGGACAATGAGCAGTTCTTC. This encodes CASSADRGRVGRSPDNEQFF.

The chain recombines TRBV20-1 with TRBJ1-2; 11 bases agree with TRBD1. The CDR3 covers 16 residues. The V and J ends lost 1 base and 0 bases, in that order; junction bases with no gene match: 4. Germline V CDR1 and CDR2: DFQATT, SNEGSKA (reference sequence). The CDR3 reads CSARGGQGVANYGYTF. CDR3 in DNA: TGCAGTGCTAGAGGGGGACAGGGGGTAGCTAACTATGGCTACACCTTC.

V gene TRBV4-3 combines with J gene TRBJ1-2, with D tentatively TRBD1 (6 bases). CDR1 LGHNA and CDR2 YSLEER come from the germline V gene. V gave up 1 base and J gave up 0 bases, with 12 bases separating them. The CDR3 has 16 amino acids. CDR3 coding DNA: TGCGCCAGCAGCCAAGTGGGGGCATCGGCTAACTATGGCTACACCTTC. Translating gives CASSQVGASANYGYTF.

CDR3 amino acids: CASSLGQVTDTQYF. CDR3 DNA: TGTGCCAGCAGCTTAGGGCAGGTCACAGATACGCAGTATTTT. V and J are TRBV5-4 and TRBJ2-3; D is unclear. This CDR3 has 14 amino acids. Per germline, CDR1 SGHNT and CDR2 YYREEE (reference sequence). V was clipped by 2 bases and J by 2 bases, with 9 bases between them.

This clonotype was counted a few times. The gene calls are TRBV20-1 and TRBJ2-3; the D gene could be TRBD1 or TRBD2 (5 bases each). Germline V gives CDR1 DFQATT, CDR2 SNEGSKA (reference sequence). The CDR3 consists of 14 residues. Trimming pared 5 bases from V and 2 bases from J, leaving 14 bases between. CDR3 sequence reads: CSASGTRTTDTQYF. The CDR3 coding sequence is TGCAGTGCTTCCGGGACCCGGACCACAGATACGCAGTATTTT.

In its sample, this clonotype was seen many times. V gene TRBV14 combines with J gene TRBJ1-2; 7 bases line up with TRBD1. The CDR3 sequence is 12 residues long. CDR1 is SGHDN and CDR2 is FVKESK in the germline V gene. The V and J ends lost 3 bases and 8 bases, in that order; junction bases with no gene match: 3. The CDR3 DNA reads as TGTGCCAGCAGCCACACAGGGGCCGGCTACACCTTC. Amino acid sequence: CASSHTGAGYTF.

This rearrangement joins TRBV7-2 to TRBJ2-4; tentative D call: TRBD2 (6 bases). Judging by the DNA end, TRBJ2-5 fits better; the J call may be wrong. The CDR3 covers 15 residues. Germline CDR1 is SGHTA and CDR2 is FQGNSA. The CDR3 DNA is TGTGCCAGCAGCCAGAGCGGGCAGCACCAAGAGACCCAGTACTTC. As protein: CASSQSGQHQETQYF.

The chain employs TRBV7-2 and TRBJ2-7, with no clear D. There are 14 residues in the CDR3. V lost 5 bases, J lost 3 bases, and 14 bases lay in between. Germline CDR1 is SGHTA and CDR2 is FQGNSA. CDR3 residues: CASSPRINVYEQYF. CDR3 sequence (DNA): TGTGCCAGCAGCCCCCGGATCAATGTCTACGAGCAGTACTTC.

This clonotype has more than one count but fewer than ten. The chain joins TRBV20-1 to TRBJ2-3, with no clear D. V lost 0 bases and J lost 2, with 6 bases in between. Germline CDR1 is DFQATT and CDR2 is SNEGSKA (reference sequence). CDR3 size: 13 residues. The CDR3 region has the DNA TGCAGTGCTAGAGATTTGGCCACAGATACGCAGTATTTT. This gives the protein CSARDLATDTQYF.

Turning to this clonotype: This may be a read error: a much more frequent sequence differs by one nucleotide. The rearrangement joins TRBV4-2 to TRBJ2-5; D is ambiguous. Germline assignment: CDR1 LGHNA and CDR2 YNFKEQ. This CDR3 has 16 amino acids. V lost 3 bases and J 7 bases, leaving 21 bases between the germline ends. CDR3 bases: TGTGCCAGCAGCCATGATCTCATTGGGTCGTCAGGGACCCAGTACTTC. Its translation: CASSHDLIGSSGTQYF.

This clonotype was recorded at least ten times. This rearrangement joins TRBV12-3 or TRBV12-4 to TRBJ2-7, with D perhaps TRBD2 (6 bases). The CDR3 extends over 12 amino acids. V was pared by 8 bases and J by 1 base, with 9 bases between. CDR3 sequence (DNA): TGTGCCAGCGGGACTGTTTCCTACGAGCAGTACTTC. Protein sequence: CASGTVSYEQYF.

This clonotype was seen a few times. CDR3 in amino acids: CASSQEASKSYNSPLHF. CDR3 DNA sequence: TGCGCCAGCAGCCAAGAAGCAAGTAAATCCTATAATTCACCCCTCCACTTT. The chain combines TRBV4-3 with TRBJ1-6; D call uncertain. V was cut by 0 bases and J by 1 base, with 10 bases left in between. Looked up from germline, CDR1 is LGHNA and CDR2 is YSLEER. The CDR3 is made up of 17 amino acids.

On this clonotype: Just one base apart from a much larger clone, this may be a read error. CDR3 in amino acids: CASSGAGLRANVLTF. The CDR3 bases are TGTGCCAGCAGTGGCGCTGGGCTTCGGGCCAACGTCCTGACTTTC. V usage is TRBV7-9 and J usage is TRBJ2-6; no firm D call. V was clipped by 6 bases and J by 5 bases, with 14 bases between them. The V gene's germline CDR1 is SEHNR and CDR2 FQNEAQ (reference sequence). The CDR3 extends over 15 amino acids.

The rearrangement uses TRBV10-1 and TRBJ2-7, with 8 nucleotides matching TRBD2. V was clipped by 0 bases and J by 7 bases; unmatched bases: 11. The V gene's germline CDR1 is WNHNN and CDR2 SYGVQD (reference sequence). This CDR3 spans 16 amino acids. CDR3 nucleotides: TGCGCCAGCAGTGAGTCGGTAGCGGGACCGTCGGATGAGCAGTACTTC. This gives the protein CASSESVAGPSDEQYF.

This clonotype came up a few times. The chain has TRBV2 and TRBJ1-5, with D possibly being TRBD1 (5 bases). The CDR3 length is 15 residues. Trimming removed 3 bases from V and 2 bases from J, with 11 bases in between. The V gene's germline CDR1 is SNHLY and CDR2 FYNNEI. The CDR3 bases are TGTGCCAGCAGTGATGGGGGAATTGGCAATCAGCCCCAGCATTTT. Its protein is CASSDGGIGNQPQHF.

This clonotype occurred a few times. This rearrangement joins TRBV2 to TRBJ2-5, with TRBD2 matching 8 bases. This CDR3 spans 16 amino acids. CDR1 is SNHLY, CDR2 FYNNEI, per germline. Trimming removed 6 bases from V and 10 bases from J; junction bases left unmatched: 19. The CDR3 DNA reads TGTGCCAGCAGCGACCCGGGACTAGGACCCAAAAGGATCCAGTACTTC. Its protein is CASSDPGLGPKRIQYF.

The genes are TRBV6-2 or TRBV6-3 and TRBJ1-6, with 7 bases fitting TRBD1. Germline trimming cut 5 bases from V and 6 bases from J; bases unmatched to any gene: 7. From germline, CDR1 is MNHEY and CDR2 SVGEGT. The CDR3 consists of 15 residues. This CDR3 reads CASSPGQATNSPLHF. As DNA, the CDR3 is TGTGCCAGCAGTCCAGGACAGGCTACTAATTCACCCCTCCACTTT.